This TCR beta chain derives from a study of blood T cell repertoires in COVID-19. The overall study: Acute and convalescent COVID-19 specimens originated in the United States, Italy and Spain. Sources were T cells, B-cell-depleted T cells, or PBMCs; the material itself was cDNA or gDNA.

In the authors' methods: Amplifying reference gene primers gave estimates of nucleated cell counts. Clones were sequenced by immunoSEQ multiplex PCR, and TCRdb holds only the in-frame ones, with some missing. V, J and clone size reflect that table, while D and trimming were determined from the DNA. The repertoire holds about 400,000 clones, around 87% seen once, with less than 3.5% in the top ten. Sequenced: peripheral blood. The TCR originated in a human donor in a cohort sampled during active COVID-19.

CDR3 loop: CASSGGDNEQFF. The CDR3, as DNA: TGTGCCAGCAGCGGGGGGGACAATGAGCAGTTCTTC. The V gene is TRBV4-2, the J gene TRBJ2-1; 7 positions agree with TRBD2. Germline CDR1 LGHNA, CDR2 YNFKEQ. Unmatched junction bases numbered 0, after V lost 5 bases and J lost 5 bases. The CDR3 spans 12 residues.